These T cell receptor beta chains were read from a single sample in a study of T-cell memory formation after mild COVID-19. TCRdb recomputed calls from the 5' RACE reads with MiXCR, one row per CDR3 protein. Found here are fewer than 500,000 distinct CDR3 sequences, around a quarter of them singletons; the top ten hold roughly an eighth. Sequenced sample: PBMCs or a T cell subset sorted from them (not recorded which). The receptor set was obtained from an adult woman who had mild COVID-19 (a few samples of this study predate the infection). Cell type and time point are not known. The CDR3 runs from the conserved cysteine through the conserved F or W. D genes are given only for firm matches. Clone size is given for some rows only: seen once, a few or many times, or a class if the clone is expanded.

j_call	clone_size	d_call	v_call	cdr3_aa	cdr3_nt
TRBJ1-1	NA	NA	TRBV20-1	CSAYGVFDTEAFF	TGCAGTGCTTACGGGGTTTTCGACACTGAAGCTTTCTTT
TRBJ2-7	medium-sized	TRBD2	TRBV6-5	CASKLAGPYEQYF	TGTGCCAGCAAACTAGCGGGCCCCTACGAGCAGTACTTC
TRBJ1-1	NA	TRBD1	TRBV30	CAWSVRQGFGDTEAFF	TGTGCCTGGAGTGTAAGACAGGGGTTTGGGGACACTGAAGCTTTCTTT
TRBJ2-1	few	NA	TRBV7-9	CASSSDLFF	TGTGCCAGCAGCTCCGACTTGTTCTTC
TRBJ2-2	few	TRBD1	TRBV24-1	CATSDLRGQGTNTGELFF	TGTGCCACCAGTGATTTGAGGGGACAGGGAACGAACACCGGGGAGCTGTTTTTT
TRBJ2-7	few	TRBD1	TRBV4-3	CASSQFRDRSYEQYF	TGCGCCAGCAGCCAATTCCGGGACAGATCCTACGAGCAGTACTTC
TRBJ1-5	few	TRBD1	TRBV20-1	CSARRQGGPPPQPQHF	TGCAGTGCAAGACGACAGGGAGGTCCCCCACCTCAGCCCCAGCATTTT
TRBJ1-6	many	NA	TRBV7-2	CASSLVGSYSPLHF	TGTGCCAGCAGCTTAGTTGGAAGTTATTCACCCCTCCACTTT
TRBJ2-7	NA	NA	TRBV7-9	CASSPPRTSSSYEQYF	TGTGCCAGCAGCCCGCCCAGGACCTCGAGCTCCTACGAGCAGTACTTC
TRBJ2-1	NA	NA	TRBV12-3/TRBV12-4	CASSIDSYNEQFF	TGTGCCAGCAGTATAGACTCTTACAATGAGCAGTTCTTC
TRBJ2-1	NA	TRBD2	TRBV15	CATSRDPGGASNEQFF	TGTGCCACCAGCAGAGATCCCGGGGGGGCCTCCAATGAGCAGTTCTTC
TRBJ2-2	NA	TRBD1	TRBV7-9	CASSSSTGRNTGELFF	TGTGCCAGCAGCTCTTCGACAGGGAGGAACACCGGGGAGCTGTTTTTT
TRBJ1-1	once	TRBD1	TRBV7-6	CASSLETGLNTEAFF	TGTGCCAGCAGCTTAGAGACAGGGCTAAACACTGAAGCTTTCTTT
TRBJ1-6	NA	TRBD1	TRBV9	CASSVFDRDVSPLHF	TGTGCCAGCAGCGTATTCGACAGGGATGTTTCACCCCTCCACTTT
TRBJ2-1	few	NA	TRBV7-9	CASSPTPDSEQFF	TGTGCCAGCAGCCCAACCCCGGACTCAGAGCAGTTCTTC
TRBJ1-5	many	NA	TRBV7-2	CASSYRGNQPQHF	TGTGCCAGCAGCTACCGGGGCAATCAGCCCCAGCATTTT
TRBJ1-1	NA	NA	TRBV5-1	CASSLVGVAAFF	TGCGCCAGCAGCTTGGTTGGGGTGGCAGCTTTCTTT
TRBJ1-1	NA	NA	TRBV18	CASSPAQGQLNTEAFF	TGTGCCAGCTCACCAGCGCAGGGACAACTGAACACTGAAGCTTTTTTT
TRBJ2-7	NA	NA	TRBV10-3	CASGKGTPEQYF	TGTGCCAGCGGTAAGGGGACTCCCGAGCAGTACTTC
TRBJ2-1	few	TRBD1	TRBV7-9	CASSPRQGPYNEQFF	TGTGCCAGCAGCCCCCGACAGGGCCCGTACAATGAGCAGTTCTTC
TRBJ2-7	NA	NA	TRBV4-3	CASSQDNSYEQYF	TGCGCCAGCAGCCAAGATAACTCCTACGAGCAGTACTTC
TRBJ2-1	NA	TRBD1	TRBV30	CAWSRGTGAYNEQFF	TGTGCCTGGAGTAGGGGGACAGGGGCTTACAATGAGCAGTTCTTC
TRBJ2-5	few	NA	TRBV9	CASSVAPTGNGETQYF	TGTGCCAGCAGCGTAGCCCCTACAGGGAACGGAGAGACCCAGTACTTC
TRBJ2-7	many	TRBD2	TRBV6-1	CASVTSGSSYEQYF	TGTGCCAGCGTCACTAGCGGGAGCTCCTACGAGCAGTACTTC
TRBJ1-1	NA	TRBD1	TRBV7-2	CASSFQTGGDRAFF	TGTGCCAGCAGCTTCCAGACAGGGGGTGATCGAGCTTTCTTT
TRBJ2-1	NA	TRBD2	TRBV7-2	CASRRTSGVWNEQFF	TGTGCCAGCAGAAGAACTAGCGGGGTGTGGAATGAGCAGTTCTTC
TRBJ2-5	few	NA	TRBV5-1	CASSLTPTGSQETQYF	TGCGCCAGCAGCTTGACTCCAACAGGGAGCCAAGAGACCCAGTACTTC
TRBJ1-4	few	NA	TRBV7-2	CASSPLGIEARGKLFF	TGTGCCAGCAGCCCCTTGGGGATTGAAGCGAGAGGAAAACTGTTTTTT
TRBJ2-7	few	TRBD2	TRBV19	CASSKASGRGLSYEQYF	TGTGCCAGTAGTAAGGCTAGCGGGAGAGGCCTCTCCTACGAGCAGTACTTC
TRBJ1-1	NA	TRBD1	TRBV9	CASSERAGTVMNTEAFF	TGTGCCAGCAGCGAGAGGGCCGGGACAGTAATGAACACTGAAGCTTTCTTT
TRBJ1-1	few	NA	TRBV5-4	CASSSRSDRSTEAFF	TGTGCCAGCAGCTCGAGGTCGGATAGAAGCACTGAAGCTTTCTTT
TRBJ2-7	few	NA	TRBV20-1	CSARAPDRSSYEQYF	TGCAGTGCTAGAGCCCCGGACAGATCCTCCTACGAGCAGTACTTC
TRBJ2-7	NA	NA	TRBV20-1	CSARDMGSSSYEQYF	TGCAGTGCTAGAGATATGGGTAGCAGCTCCTACGAGCAGTACTTC
TRBJ2-5	few	TRBD2	TRBV4-2	CASSRSGSGGGRAQETQYF	TGTGCCAGCAGCCGGTCGGGTAGCGGGGGGGGTCGGGCCCAAGAGACCCAGTACTTC
TRBJ2-7	few	TRBD2	TRBV7-2	CASSPGTIGYEQYF	TGTGCCAGCAGCCCCGGGACTATTGGCTACGAGCAGTACTTC
TRBJ2-7	NA	TRBD1	TRBV9	CASSPRTGLDEQYF	TGTGCCAGCAGCCCCCGGACAGGGTTGGACGAGCAGTACTTC
TRBJ1-2	few	TRBD1	TRBV5-1	CASSYGTEPNYGYTF	TGCGCCAGCAGCTATGGGACAGAACCAAACTATGGCTACACCTTC
TRBJ2-2	few	TRBD2	TRBV20-1	CGAGRNTGELFF	TGCGGAGCGGGGCGGAACACCGGGGAGCTGTTTTTT
TRBJ1-2	NA	NA	TRBV5-1	CASSHYRNSNCGYTF	TGCGCCAGCAGCCATTACAGGAACTCTAACTGTGGCTACACCTTC
TRBJ2-1	NA	NA	TRBV6-4	CASSDSGGLGNEQFF	TGTGCCAGCAGTGACTCTGGGGGGCTGGGCAATGAGCAGTTCTTC
TRBJ2-7	NA	NA	TRBV29-1	CSVVVQGSSYEQYF	TGCAGCGTTGTTGTGCAGGGAAGCTCCTACGAGCAGTACTTC
TRBJ2-7	NA	NA	TRBV12-3/TRBV12-4	CASRLTGGNYEQYF	TGTGCCAGCAGACTGACCGGGGGAAACTACGAGCAGTACTTC
TRBJ1-2	once	NA	TRBV24-1	CATSESRGKGNYGYTF	TGTGCCACCAGTGAGTCCAGGGGCAAGGGGAACTATGGCTACACCTTC
TRBJ2-1	few	NA	TRBV7-9	CASSPGTPTEFF	TGTGCCAGCAGCCCCGGGACTCCAACAGAGTTCTTC
TRBJ2-5	NA	TRBD2	TRBV5-1	CASSPRTSEETQYF	TGCGCCAGCAGCCCTCGGACTAGTGAAGAGACCCAGTACTTC
TRBJ2-7	few	TRBD1	TRBV24-1	CATSDTGTGRPYEQYF	TGTGCCACCAGTGATACGGGGACAGGGCGTCCATACGAGCAGTACTTC
TRBJ2-3	NA	TRBD2	TRBV12-3/TRBV12-4	CASRKRGVGTDTQYF	TGTGCCAGCAGAAAGCGGGGTGTTGGCACAGATACGCAGTATTTT
TRBJ1-2	NA	NA	TRBV29-1	CSVLRPGRNYGYTF	TGCAGCGTGCTAAGGCCGGGACGCAACTATGGCTACACCTTC
TRBJ2-1	NA	TRBD2	TRBV9	CASSVGGSGEYTEQFF	TGTGCCAGCAGCGTAGGAGGTAGCGGGGAATACACTGAGCAGTTCTTC
TRBJ1-2	NA	NA	TRBV20-1	CSASAGAINYGYTF	TGCAGTGCCAGCGCGGGGGCTATCAACTATGGCTACACCTTC
TRBJ2-7	NA	NA	TRBV7-9	CASSDPVGLTYEQYF	TGTGCCAGCAGCGACCCCGTCGGGCTTACCTACGAGCAGTACTTC
TRBJ1-2	NA	NA	TRBV27	CASSASDSYDYGYTF	TGTGCCAGCAGTGCCTCGGACAGCTACGACTATGGCTACACCTTC
TRBJ2-7	NA	NA	TRBV15	CATSRDWGSYEQYF	TGTGCCACCAGCAGAGATTGGGGAAGTTACGAGCAGTACTTC
TRBJ1-4	few	NA	TRBV24-1	CAVGGRPNEKLFF	TGTGCCGTCGGCGGCAGACCGAATGAAAAACTGTTTTTT
TRBJ1-4	NA	TRBD1	TRBV7-9	CASSFGQGKLFF	TGTGCCAGCAGCTTTGGACAGGGAAAACTGTTTTTT